A selection of T cell receptor beta chains follows, all from one sample in a study of T cell changes during pregnancy in multiple sclerosis. Repertoires were generated with immunoSEQ multiplex PCR, while TCRdb's copy carries only in-frame clones and drops some. The data show tens of thousands of clones, with almost 95% seen just once and approximately 0.44% held by the top ten. Source: CD4+ T cells from peripheral blood mononuclear cells, taken in the third trimester of pregnancy. These receptors were collected from a female donor in good health, enrolled as a control in a pregnancy study. Each CDR3 is given with its conserved first and last residue. The D gene is left open where the match is weak. Clone sizes are given selectively: once, few, many, or a class where the clone is expanded.

V gene: TRBV7-2; D gene: -; clone size: -; J gene: TRBJ2-7; CDR3 DNA: TGTGCCAGCAGCTACCACAGCGAGCAGTACTTC; CDR3 protein: CASSYHSEQYF
V gene: TRBV6-6; D gene: -; clone size: -; J gene: TRBJ1-1; CDR3 DNA: TGTGCCAGCTCTAAGGGGGGGGCGTGGGGAGCTTTCTTT; CDR3 protein: CASSKGGAWGAFF
V gene: TRBV20-1; D gene: -; clone size: -; J gene: TRBJ1-2; CDR3 DNA: TGCAGTGCGGGAAGGGCGGGTGGCTACACCTTC; CDR3 protein: CSAGRAGGYTF
V gene: TRBV7-8; D gene: -; clone size: -; J gene: TRBJ1-1; CDR3 DNA: TGTGCCAGCAGCTTAGGCCCCGGGGGGAACACTGAAGCTTTCTTT; CDR3 protein: CASSLGPGGNTEAFF
V gene: TRBV7-8; D gene: -; clone size: -; J gene: TRBJ1-1; CDR3 DNA: TGTGCCAGCAGCTTACAGGAGGCGAACACTGAAGCTTTCTTT; CDR3 protein: CASSLQEANTEAFF
V gene: TRBV14; D gene: -; clone size: -; J gene: TRBJ1-1; CDR3 DNA: TGTGCCAGCAGCCGGGGGGGGTTTCAGGGCACTGAAGCTTTCTTT; CDR3 protein: CASSRGGFQGTEAFF
V gene: TRBV4-1; D gene: -; clone size: -; J gene: TRBJ1-5; CDR3 DNA: TGCGCCAGCAGCCAAGGCCCAGCGCGAAGGGGCTATAGCAATCAGCCCCAGCATTTT; CDR3 protein: CASSQGPARRGYSNQPQHF
V gene: TRBV18; D gene: TRBD1; clone size: few; J gene: TRBJ1-2; CDR3 DNA: TGTGCCAGCTCCATAGACAGGGGGGACGGCTACACCTTC; CDR3 protein: CASSIDRGDGYTF
V gene: TRBV4-1; D gene: -; clone size: -; J gene: TRBJ1-5; CDR3 DNA: TGCGCCAGCAGCCAAGGACCCCAGGTTTATAGCAATCAGCCCCAGCATTTT; CDR3 protein: CASSQGPQVYSNQPQHF
V gene: TRBV28; D gene: TRBD2; clone size: -; J gene: TRBJ2-4; CDR3 DNA: TGTGCCAGCAGTCCCTTACTAGCGACCAAAAACATTCAGTACTTC; CDR3 protein: CASSPLLATKNIQYF
V gene: TRBV7-2; D gene: TRBD1; clone size: -; J gene: TRBJ1-1; CDR3 DNA: TGTGCCAGCAGCTTAGAGGGGGCCGGGCCCGGGATGGGGATTGAAGCTTTCTTT; CDR3 protein: CASSLEGAGPGMGIEAFF
V gene: TRBV4-1; D gene: TRBD1; clone size: -; J gene: TRBJ2-6; CDR3 DNA: TGCGCCAGCAGCCAAGTCTTGACGGACAGGGGTCCCTCTGGGGCCAACGTCCTGACTTTC; CDR3 protein: CASSQVLTDRGPSGANVLTF
V gene: TRBV2; D gene: -; clone size: -; J gene: TRBJ1-2; CDR3 DNA: TGTGCCAGCAGGATACAGGTAGACTATGGCTACACCTTC; CDR3 protein: CASRIQVDYGYTF
V gene: TRBV7-2; D gene: TRBD1; clone size: -; J gene: TRBJ1-2; CDR3 DNA: TGTGCCAGCAGCGCGCGACAGGGGGCGCCTGGCTACACCTTC; CDR3 protein: CASSARQGAPGYTF
V gene: TRBV4-2; D gene: -; clone size: -; J gene: TRBJ1-2; CDR3 DNA: TGTGCCAGCAGCCACCGAGACCGGGAAGTTGCTGGCTACACCTTC; CDR3 protein: CASSHRDREVAGYTF
V gene: TRBV5-4; D gene: TRBD2; clone size: -; J gene: TRBJ2-1; CDR3 DNA: TGTGCCAGCAGCACTGGACTAGCGGGGGGCCGATATACCTACAATGAGCAGTTCTTC; CDR3 protein: CASSTGLAGGRYTYNEQFF
V gene: TRBV7-3; D gene: TRBD2; clone size: -; J gene: TRBJ2-3; CDR3 DNA: TGTGCCAGCAGCCCCTTCCTTGGCGGGGGGGGAGATACGCAGTATTTT; CDR3 protein: CASSPFLGGGGDTQYF
V gene: TRBV6-4; D gene: -; clone size: -; J gene: TRBJ1-5; CDR3 DNA: TGTGCCAATCACCCCGGGTGGTGCAATCAGCCCCAGCATTTT; CDR3 protein: CANHPGWCNQPQHF
V gene: TRBV10-3; D gene: -; clone size: -; J gene: TRBJ1-2; CDR3 DNA: TGTGCCATCAGTGAGGGGCGGTTGGACCTTCGAGGAGGGGGCTACACCTTC; CDR3 protein: CAISEGRLDLRGGGYTF
V gene: TRBV13; D gene: -; clone size: -; J gene: TRBJ1-1; CDR3 DNA: TGTGCCAGCAGGTTGGGGAGTTCCACTGAAGCTTTCTTT; CDR3 protein: CASRLGSSTEAFF
V gene: TRBV4-1; D gene: -; clone size: -; J gene: TRBJ1-1; CDR3 DNA: TGCGCCAGCGGGGGGGCCCTACGCCGTGAGGGATGGAACACTGAAGCTTTCTTT; CDR3 protein: CASGGALRREGWNTEAFF
V gene: TRBV28; D gene: -; clone size: -; J gene: TRBJ1-2; CDR3 DNA: TGTGCCAGCAGTCCCCAGGACATGAGGAGTGGAGGCTACACCTTC; CDR3 protein: CASSPQDMRSGGYTF
V gene: TRBV7-2; D gene: -; clone size: -; J gene: TRBJ2-7; CDR3 DNA: TGTGCCAGCAGCTTAGCGTCGAGCATGTACTTC; CDR3 protein: CASSLASSMYF
V gene: TRBV7-9; D gene: -; clone size: -; J gene: TRBJ1-1; CDR3 DNA: TGTGCCAGCAGCATTGAGGCGGTGAACACTGAAGCTTTCTTT; CDR3 protein: CASSIEAVNTEAFF
V gene: TRBV7-9; D gene: -; clone size: -; J gene: TRBJ1-1; CDR3 DNA: TGTGCCAGCAGCTCAGGACAATCCATGAACACTGAAGCTTTCTTT; CDR3 protein: CASSSGQSMNTEAFF
V gene: TRBV9; D gene: -; clone size: -; J gene: TRBJ1-4; CDR3 DNA: TGTGCCAGCAGCGTAGGTCCTTTAACTAATGAAAAACTGTTTTTT; CDR3 protein: CASSVGPLTNEKLFF
V gene: TRBV14; D gene: TRBD1; clone size: -; J gene: TRBJ1-2; CDR3 DNA: TGTGCCAGCAGCCTGGGACAGGGGGTCGCTTATGGCTACACCTTC; CDR3 protein: CASSLGQGVAYGYTF
V gene: TRBV9; D gene: TRBD1; clone size: -; J gene: TRBJ1-2; CDR3 DNA: TGTGCCAGCAGTTTTGGCCAGGGGGGCTATGGCTACACCTTC; CDR3 protein: CASSFGQGGYGYTF
V gene: TRBV5-4; D gene: -; clone size: -; J gene: TRBJ2-3; CDR3 DNA: TGTGCCAGCAGCTTGGCTGCAGGAGATACGCAGTATTTT; CDR3 protein: CASSLAAGDTQYF
V gene: TRBV7-2; D gene: -; clone size: -; J gene: TRBJ2-2; CDR3 DNA: TGTGCCAGCAGCTTAGTGGGCGTGAACACCGGGGAGCTGTTTTTT; CDR3 protein: CASSLVGVNTGELFF
V gene: TRBV7-2; D gene: -; clone size: -; J gene: TRBJ1-5; CDR3 DNA: TGTGCCAGCAGCTCCGGTTGGGCTCAGCCCCAGCATTTT; CDR3 protein: CASSSGWAQPQHF
V gene: TRBV7-9; D gene: -; clone size: once; J gene: TRBJ2-7; CDR3 DNA: TGTGCCAGCAGCTTAAAGACAGGCCCAGACGAGCAGTACTTC; CDR3 protein: CASSLKTGPDEQYF
V gene: TRBV30; D gene: -; clone size: -; J gene: TRBJ2-7; CDR3 DNA: TGTGCCTGGAGTTCCCTCTACGAGCAGTACTTC; CDR3 protein: CAWSSLYEQYF
V gene: TRBV9; D gene: TRBD1; clone size: once; J gene: TRBJ1-5; CDR3 DNA: TGTGCCAGCAGCGGGGGGACAGGGGGCAATCAGCCCCAGCATTTT; CDR3 protein: CASSGGTGGNQPQHF
V gene: TRBV19; D gene: TRBD1; clone size: -; J gene: TRBJ1-2; CDR3 DNA: TGTGCCAGTAGTATGGGGGACAGGGTCGACTATGGCTACACCTTC; CDR3 protein: CASSMGDRVDYGYTF
V gene: TRBV4-1; D gene: TRBD1; clone size: -; J gene: TRBJ2-7; CDR3 DNA: TGCGCCAGCAGCCAAGACAGGGGGCGCGGGTACGAGCAGTACTTC; CDR3 protein: CASSQDRGRGYEQYF
V gene: TRBV25-1; D gene: TRBD1; clone size: -; J gene: TRBJ2-7; CDR3 DNA: TGTGCCAGCAACACCGGGACAGGACCTTACGAGCAGTACTTC; CDR3 protein: CASNTGTGPYEQYF
V gene: TRBV5-1; D gene: TRBD2; clone size: -; J gene: TRBJ2-5; CDR3 DNA: TGCGCCAGCAGCGGGGGAGGGTTTGAGACCCAGTACTTC; CDR3 protein: CASSGGGFETQYF
V gene: TRBV13; D gene: TRBD1; clone size: -; J gene: TRBJ2-2; CDR3 DNA: TGTGCCAGCAGCTCCCGGGACAGGTCCAGGGATGCCGGGGAGCTGTTTTTT; CDR3 protein: CASSSRDRSRDAGELFF
V gene: TRBV6-5; D gene: -; clone size: -; J gene: TRBJ1-2; CDR3 DNA: TGTGCCAGCAAAGACAGCCATGGTGGCTACACCTTC; CDR3 protein: CASKDSHGGYTF
V gene: TRBV19; D gene: -; clone size: -; J gene: TRBJ2-3; CDR3 DNA: TGTGCCAGTAGTATGAGGGGGGGCCCGGCTGGAGATACGCAGTATTTT; CDR3 protein: CASSMRGGPAGDTQYF
V gene: TRBV7-9; D gene: TRBD1; clone size: -; J gene: TRBJ1-1; CDR3 DNA: TGTGCCAGCAGCGACAGGACAGGGGACCCCGTGGGCACTGAAGCTTTCTTT; CDR3 protein: CASSDRTGDPVGTEAFF
V gene: TRBV6-1; D gene: -; clone size: -; J gene: TRBJ1-1; CDR3 DNA: TGTGCCAGCAGTGAAGCTGGGCGGGGCCCTGAAGCTTTCTTT; CDR3 protein: CASSEAGRGPEAFF
V gene: TRBV7-2; D gene: -; clone size: -; J gene: TRBJ2-5; CDR3 DNA: TGTGCCAGCAGCCCTTCGCGGGAGACCCAGTACTTC; CDR3 protein: CASSPSRETQYF
V gene: TRBV28; D gene: -; clone size: -; J gene: TRBJ2-2; CDR3 DNA: TGTGCCAGCAGTTCTACCGGGAAGCTGTTTTTT; CDR3 protein: CASSSTGKLFF
V gene: TRBV6-5; D gene: -; clone size: -; J gene: TRBJ2-7; CDR3 DNA: TGTGCCAGCGGGCCCCACTACGAGCAGTACTTC; CDR3 protein: CASGPHYEQYF
V gene: TRBV27; D gene: -; clone size: -; J gene: TRBJ1-5; CDR3 DNA: TGTGCCAGCAGTTACGACTCGCAAGCTGGACAGCCCCAGCATTTT; CDR3 protein: CASSYDSQAGQPQHF
V gene: TRBV5-5; D gene: -; clone size: -; J gene: TRBJ1-6; CDR3 DNA: TGTGCCAGCAGCCAACGGGGGTCACCCCTCCACTTT; CDR3 protein: CASSQRGSPLHF
V gene: TRBV4-3; D gene: TRBD1; clone size: -; J gene: TRBJ2-1; CDR3 DNA: TGCGCCAGCAGCCCCAAGGGGGCAGCCTACAATGAGCAGTTCTTC; CDR3 protein: CASSPKGAAYNEQFF
V gene: TRBV9; D gene: -; clone size: -; J gene: TRBJ1-1; CDR3 DNA: TGTGCCAGCAGCGTAGGCGCGGTTGGGACTGAAGCTTTCTTT; CDR3 protein: CASSVGAVGTEAFF
V gene: TRBV6-6; D gene: TRBD2; clone size: -; J gene: TRBJ2-2; CDR3 DNA: TGTGCCAGCAGTTCTAGGACTAGCCCCGGGGAGCTGTTTTTT; CDR3 protein: CASSSRTSPGELFF
V gene: TRBV5-4; D gene: -; clone size: -; J gene: TRBJ2-1; CDR3 DNA: TGTGCCAGCAGCCCGGCGGGCCCAAACTTCAATGAGCAGTTCTTC; CDR3 protein: CASSPAGPNFNEQFF
V gene: TRBV6-5; D gene: -; clone size: -; J gene: TRBJ1-1; CDR3 DNA: TGTGCCAGCAGTTACTGGGGGCAGGCTTTCTTT; CDR3 protein: CASSYWGQAFF
V gene: TRBV6-5; D gene: TRBD1; clone size: -; J gene: TRBJ2-7; CDR3 DNA: TGTGCCAGCAGCCAACACAGGGGCCTCATCTACGAGCAGTACTTC; CDR3 protein: CASSQHRGLIYEQYF
V gene: TRBV7-2; D gene: -; clone size: -; J gene: TRBJ1-2; CDR3 DNA: TGTGCCAGCAGCCCCTCCCGCGGAGGTAACTATGGCTACACCTTC; CDR3 protein: CASSPSRGGNYGYTF
V gene: TRBV4-3; D gene: -; clone size: -; J gene: TRBJ1-2; CDR3 DNA: TGCGCCAGCAGCCAAAGGGGGTCCTATGGCTACACCTTC; CDR3 protein: CASSQRGSYGYTF
V gene: TRBV6-5; D gene: -; clone size: -; J gene: TRBJ1-2; CDR3 DNA: TGTGCCAGCAGTTACGCGGCCAGCCCATATGGCTACACCTTC; CDR3 protein: CASSYAASPYGYTF